This T cell receptor beta chain is from a study of tissue T cells after allogeneic stem cell transplantation. The time point: mouse harvest day 7 after allogeneic transplant. Tail vein injection delivered 10^7 T-cell-depleted bone marrow cells and 10^6 splenic CD5+ T cells. B6 (H2b) cells into BALB/c (H2d) mice; tissues taken at day 7 or 14. The data were produced by immunoSEQ multiplex PCR, yet TCRdb's version contains in-frame clones alone and is incomplete. The sample yields over 6,500 clones, around half seen once. Concerning this clone itself: Mismatch with germline at one junction end may stem from a read error. Mouse germline and gene names are used. The CDR3 end lies 1 residue beyond the end of the read and is filled in from the germline J gene.

Germline V gene sequence: CDR1 NNHDY, CDR2 SYVADS. The CDR3 sequence is 14 residues long. This chain joins TRBV13-3 and TRBJ1-4, with a weak D call TRBD1 (6 bases). The source material was lymph node tissue. The clonotype was recovered from a female BALB/c mouse given C57BL/6 T cells with graft-versus-host disease after an allogeneic hematopoietic cell transplant. CDR3 bases read: TGTGCCAGCAGTCATCAGGGGTCCAACCAAAGATTATTT. It translates to CASSHQGSNQRLF. The whole CDR3 reads CASSHQGSNQRLFF.